Below are 4 T cell receptor beta chains sequenced from a single sample in a study of control samples from healthy donors and cancer patients. The table came from immunoSEQ multiplex PCR; TCRdb's copy has only in-frame clones and leaves some out. Of about 150,000 clones listed, more than 90% are singletons. What was sequenced was blood. The source of these receptors is a man aged 25-45 years in good health.

The CDR3 coding sequence is TGTGCCAGCAGTGAACCGACGGACAGGGTTGATTCACCCCTCCACTTT. Amino acid sequence: CASSEPTDRVDSPLHF. The chain links TRBV6-1 to TRBJ1-6, with 8 positions matching TRBD1. Germline V gives CDR1 MNHNS, CDR2 SASEGT. CDR3 length: 16 residues. V dropped 2 bases and J dropped 8; count of bases not matched to a gene: 8.

This rearrangement joins TRBV9 to TRBJ2-2; 7 bases are a match to TRBD2. The CDR3 sequence is 17 residues long. From germline, CDR1 is SGDLS and CDR2 YYNGEE. J was trimmed by 1 base and V by 0 bases; bases with no gene match: 6. CDR3: CASSVGTGGRNTGELFF. As DNA, the CDR3 is TGTGCCAGCAGCGTAGGAACTGGCGGGAGGAACACCGGGGAGCTGTTTTTT. The variable domain in full, with the rest retrieved from reference TRBV9 and TRBJ2-2, is DSGVTQTPKHLITATGQRVTLRCSPRSGDLSVYWYQQSLDQGLQFLIQYYNGEERAKGNILERFSAQQFPDLHSELNLSSLELGDSALYFCASSVGTGGRNTGELFFGEGSRLTVL.

V gene TRBV30 combines with J gene TRBJ1-2, with D perhaps matching TRBD1 (6 bases). The germline CDR1 and CDR2 sequences are GTSNPN and SVGIG (reference sequence). The V and J ends lost 2 bases and 6 bases respectively, with 16 bases between them. The CDR3 runs 14 residues. CDR3 in amino acids: CAWSQSRGIDGYTF. CDR3 DNA: TGTGCCTGGAGTCAGTCTAGGGGGATCGATGGCTACACCTTC.

This chain uses TRBV28 with TRBJ1-4; D remains ambiguous. Deletions cut 4 bases from V and 5 bases from J, with 5 bases between. The CDR3 consists of 12 residues. From germline, CDR1 is MDHEN and CDR2 SYDVKM. CDR3 sequence: CASSSLNEKLFF. CDR3 sequence (DNA): TGTGCCAGCAGTTCACTGAATGAAAAACTGTTTTTT.